The rows below give T cell receptor beta chains drawn from one sample of a study of blood T cell repertoires in COVID-19. Assay: immunoSEQ multiplex PCR; the TCRdb copy retains only in-frame clones and omits some. The data show about 220,000 clones, 80% seen once. The material sequenced was peripheral blood. The receptors come from a human donor in a cohort sampled during active COVID-19. Each CDR3 is given with its conserved first and last residue. The D gene is left open where the match is weak. Not every row has a clone size; where given, it reads once, few, many or a size class.

D	J	V	size	CDR3	DNA
NA	TRBJ2-1	TRBV5-1	NA	CASSLLVTGPHNEQFF	TGCGCCAGCAGCTTGTTGGTCACTGGGCCCCACAATGAGCAGTTCTTC
NA	TRBJ2-1	TRBV19	NA	CASSKGPYNEQFF	TGTGCCAGTAGTAAGGGGCCTTACAATGAGCAGTTCTTC
NA	TRBJ1-4	TRBV6-6	few	CASSSPGTYGEKLFF	TGTGCCAGCAGTTCCCCCGGGACATACGGGGAAAAACTGTTTTTT
NA	TRBJ2-2	TRBV5-4	NA	CASSLDTVANTGELFF	TGTGCCAGCAGCTTGGACACCGTCGCGAACACCGGGGAGCTGTTTTTT
TRBD2	TRBJ2-1	TRBV29-1	NA	CSVSLSGVEWNEQFF	TGCAGCGTGTCACTTAGCGGGGTTGAGTGGAATGAGCAGTTCTTC
TRBD1	TRBJ1-5	TRBV6-6	NA	CASRVTGGVGQPQHF	TGTGCCAGCAGAGTGACAGGGGGCGTTGGTCAGCCCCAGCATTTT
TRBD1	TRBJ1-4	TRBV25-1	NA	CASSEGTGGEEKLFF	TGTGCCAGCAGTGAAGGTACAGGGGGGGAAGAAAAACTGTTTTTT
TRBD2	TRBJ2-3	TRBV27	NA	CASSSILAGAAQYF	TGTGCCAGCAGTTCGATCCTAGCGGGAGCTGCGCAGTATTTT
NA	TRBJ1-1	TRBV5-1	once	CASSLYRHNEAFF	TGCGCCAGCAGCTTGTATCGACATAACGAAGCTTTCTTT
NA	TRBJ2-4	TRBV3-1/TRBV3-2	NA	CASSQAGVRFNIQYF	TGTGCCAGCAGCCAAGCCGGAGTTCGTTTTAACATTCAGTACTTC
TRBD2	TRBJ2-3	TRBV9	NA	CASSPQAGVGDTQYF	TGTGCCAGCAGCCCCCAGGCGGGAGTGGGAGATACGCAGTATTTT
TRBD2	TRBJ2-1	TRBV3-1/TRBV3-2	NA	CASSQSGRVYNEQFF	TGTGCCAGCAGCCAAAGCGGGAGGGTATACAATGAGCAGTTCTTC
NA	TRBJ1-1	TRBV6-5	NA	CASSQGTKLAFF	TGTGCCAGCAGTCAGGGGACGAAGCTAGCTTTCTTT
NA	TRBJ1-2	TRBV6-5	NA	CASSRDNYGYTF	TGTGCCAGCAGTAGAGATAACTATGGCTACACCTTC
TRBD1	TRBJ1-2	TRBV7-8	NA	CASSRQGVNYGYTF	TGTGCCAGCAGCCGACAGGGCGTAAACTATGGCTACACCTTC
TRBD1	TRBJ1-4	TRBV7-2	NA	CASSLARDRAEKLFF	TGTGCCAGCAGCTTAGCTCGGGACAGGGCTGAAAAACTGTTTTTT
TRBD1	TRBJ2-3	TRBV4-3	once	CASSQDGRTGDFTDTQYF	TGCGCCAGCAGCCAAGATGGTCGGACAGGGGACTTCACAGATACGCAGTATTTT
NA	TRBJ1-1	TRBV11-3	NA	CASSLDYKGRGLPRAEAFF	TGTGCCAGCAGCTTAGATTACAAGGGCAGGGGCCTACCTAGGGCTGAAGCTTTCTTT
TRBD1	TRBJ2-2	TRBV5-1	NA	CASSLEPPGTGGTGELFF	TGCGCCAGCAGCTTGGAACCCCCGGGGACAGGGGGGACCGGGGAGCTGTTTTTT
NA	TRBJ1-6	TRBV27	NA	CASSLRGEESPLHF	TGTGCCAGCAGTTTAAGGGGTGAGGAGTCACCCCTCCACTTT
NA	TRBJ1-3	TRBV7-8	NA	CASSLGQTSLSGNTIYF	TGTGCCAGCAGCTTAGGACAAACCTCCCTCTCTGGAAACACCATATATTTT
NA	TRBJ1-6	TRBV4-1	NA	CASSQDPPGAATTGNSPLHF	TGCGCCAGCAGCCAAGACCCGCCCGGAGCAGCCACTACGGGAAATTCACCCCTCCACTTT
TRBD2	TRBJ2-5	TRBV6-2/TRBV6-3	once	CASSSRGALQETQYF	TGTGCCAGCAGTTCGCGGGGGGCCCTCCAAGAGACCCAGTACTTC
NA	TRBJ1-1	TRBV2	NA	CASSGSESVSEAFF	TGTGCCAGCAGTGGTAGTGAAAGTGTGTCTGAAGCTTTCTTT
NA	TRBJ1-6	TRBV19	NA	CASSIPAEGPSPLHF	TGTGCCAGCTCGATCCCGGCGGAGGGCCCATCACCCCTCCACTTT
NA	TRBJ2-5	TRBV30	NA	CAWRGQETQYF	TGTGCCTGGCGGGGACAAGAGACCCAGTACTTC
TRBD1	TRBJ2-2	TRBV10-3	once	CAISGGRTGDTGELFF	TGTGCCATCAGTGGGGGAAGGACAGGGGACACCGGGGAGCTGTTTTTT
NA	TRBJ2-5	TRBV18	NA	CASSPPNQETQYF	TGTGCCAGCTCACCACCCAATCAAGAGACCCAGTACTTC
NA	TRBJ2-7	TRBV5-5	NA	CASSLTRQVTYEQYF	TGTGCCAGCAGCTTGACGCGACAGGTTACCTACGAGCAGTACTTC
TRBD1	TRBJ1-2	TRBV24-1	NA	CATRGQGPTDNYGYTF	TGTGCCACCAGGGGACAGGGGCCAACGGATAACTATGGCTACACCTTC
NA	TRBJ2-2	TRBV7-3	NA	CASSLDSGGELFF	TGTGCCAGCAGCCTGGACTCGGGCGGGGAGCTGTTTTTT
TRBD1	TRBJ1-2	TRBV27	NA	CASSSGQGAMDYGYTF	TGTGCCAGCAGTTCCGGACAGGGGGCGATGGACTATGGCTACACCTTC